This T cell receptor (beta chain) was recovered during a study of CD8 T cells in ankylosing spondylitis. In this sample, this clonotype turned up many times. TCRdb processed the 5' RACE reads anew with MiXCR; each CDR3 protein has one entry. The profile shows roughly 100,000 distinct CDR3 sequences, about 8.5% of them singletons. The J segment lost 7 bases and the V segment lost 7 bases, leaving 5 bases of the junction unmatched. Germline values: CDR1 WSHSY, CDR2 SAAADI. The CDR3 has 14 residues. The sequenced sample consisted of blood, either unsorted or a sorted T cell fraction (not recorded which). This chain links TRBV10-2 with TRBJ2-1, with TRBD2 identical over 12 bases. This TCR came from a male donor with ankylosing spondylitis or in good health (not recorded which). As DNA, the CDR3 is TGCGCCAGCAAGACTAGCGGGGGTGGAAATGAGCAGTTCTTC. It translates to CASKTSGGGNEQFF.